These T cell receptor beta chains were read from a single sample in a study of T cells in localized non-small cell lung cancer. Sequenced by immunoSEQ multiplex PCR; TCRdb stores in-frame clones only, minus some. The table records approximately 45,000 clones, 80% to 85% of them present only once. Material: peripheral blood mononuclear cells, obtained before any cancer treatment. All receptors come from a man between 40 and 75 years old with stage III lung adenocarcinoma. Both conserved end residues are part of each CDR3. The D gene is left open where the match is weak. Size is omitted from some rows. Given values are once, few, many or a class for expanded clones.

cdr3_aa,cdr3_nt,v_call,j_call,d_call,clone_size
CAWADSYEQYF,TGTGCCTGGGCGGACTCGTACGAGCAGTACTTC,TRBV30,TRBJ2-7,.,.
CAYPTSWGGYTF,TGTGCCTACCCGACCAGCTGGGGTGGCTACACCTTC,TRBV30,TRBJ1-2,.,.
CASSLGAGLNYEQYF,TGTGCCAGCAGCTTAGGCGCGGGGCTGAACTACGAGCAGTACTTC,TRBV7-6,TRBJ2-7,.,once
CASSVGNSPLHF,TGTGCCAGCAGCGTAGGAAATTCACCCCTCCACTTT,TRBV9,TRBJ1-6,.,.
CASQRSETQYF,TGCGCCAGCCAGCGTTCGGAGACCCAGTACTTC,TRBV10-2,TRBJ2-5,.,.
CASSSGTWDQNTGELFF,TGTGCCAGCAGCTCAGGGACGTGGGACCAAAACACCGGGGAGCTGTTTTTT,TRBV11-2,TRBJ2-2,.,once
CASRDVNEQFF,TGTGCCAGCAGGGACGTAAATGAGCAGTTCTTC,TRBV6-5,TRBJ2-1,.,.
CSVGDRWTEAFF,TGCAGCGTCGGTGACAGGTGGACTGAAGCTTTCTTT,TRBV29-1,TRBJ1-1,.,.
CASTILAGATGELFF,TGTGCCAGCACTATACTAGCGGGGGCCACCGGGGAGCTGTTTTTT,TRBV2,TRBJ2-2,TRBD2,.
CASSLNAGGTEAFF,TGTGCCAGCAGCCTGAACGCAGGGGGCACTGAAGCTTTCTTT,TRBV2,TRBJ1-1,TRBD1,.